One and the same sample provided the 26 T cell receptor beta chains below, sequenced in a study of T cell responses to AZD1222 COVID-19 vaccine. TCRdb's table, derived via immunoSEQ multiplex PCR, lists solely in-frame clones and lacks some. The data show 82,000 or so clones, with more than 85% seen just once and approximately 5.2% held by the top ten. The specimen comprised peripheral blood, sampled on day 0 of AZD1222 vaccination. The receptors were gathered from an adult in good health.

The chain is built from TRBV27 and TRBJ1-2; D ambiguous. Germline V CDR1 and CDR2: MNHEY, SMNVEV (reference sequence). The CDR3 has 13 amino acids. The V and J ends lost 5 bases and 4 bases respectively, with 11 bases between them. The CDR3 is CASSRREGYGYTF. Here the CDR3 DNA reads TGTGCCAGCAGTAGGAGGGAGGGCTATGGCTACACCTTC.

This clone was seen only a few times. The rearrangement joins TRBV2 to TRBJ1-4; TRBD1 is a possible D gene (6 bases). Germline CDR1 SNHLY, CDR2 FYNNEI. The CDR3 length is 14 residues. The V and J ends lost 4 bases and 7 bases respectively, with 13 bases between them. The CDR3 DNA reads as TGTGCCAGCAGTGGGGGGGGGCGCAGTGAAAAACTGTTTTTT. The encoded protein is CASSGGGRSEKLFF.

This chain uses TRBV9 with TRBJ1-3; the D is unclear. Germline assignment: CDR1 SGDLS and CDR2 YYNGEE. The CDR3 runs to 14 residues. V lost 0 bases and J lost 2, with 6 bases in between. CDR3 DNA sequence: TGTGCCAGCAGCGTAGGAGTTACTGGAAACACCATATATTTT. Protein sequence: CASSVGVTGNTIYF.

The chain recombines TRBV9 with TRBJ2-1; D uncertain. Germline V gene data show CDR1 as SGDLS and CDR2 as YYNGEE. This CDR3 spans 13 amino acids. V was trimmed by 0 bases and J by 10 bases, leaving 11 bases between them. CDR3 in DNA: TGTGCCAGCAGCGTAGCTTTTTTTGACGAGCAGTTCTTC. It encodes CASSVAFFDEQFF.

The gene calls are TRBV28 and TRBJ1-2; D unresolved. V lost 3 bases to trimming and J lost 2 bases, with 7 bases between them. The CDR3 contains 13 residues. Per the germline V gene, CDR1 is MDHEN and CDR2 is SYDVKM. Here the CDR3 reads CASSLRHNYGYTF. Written as DNA, the CDR3 is TGTGCCAGCAGTTTGAGACACAACTATGGCTACACCTTC.

The CDR3 is CASSELTAASYEQYF. The CDR3 nucleotides are TGTGCCAGCAGTGAACTGACAGCGGCCTCCTACGAGCAGTACTTC. This sequence joins TRBV2 and TRBJ2-7; D is possibly TRBD1 or TRBD2 (5 bases each). This CDR3 region has 15 residues. The germline V and J ends were trimmed by 2 bases and 0 bases, with 11 bases remaining between them. Germline V gene lookup returns CDR1 SNHLY and CDR2 FYNNEI.

The chain joins TRBV9 to TRBJ1-5; D not resolved. Trimming took off 3 bases at V and 0 bases at J, with 7 bases between the two ends. CDR1 is SGDLS and CDR2 is YYNGEE in the germline V gene. The CDR3 has 14 residues. The CDR3 region has the DNA TGTGCCAGCAGCGGAACAGATAGCAATCAGCCCCAGCATTTT. Encoded protein: CASSGTDSNQPQHF.

The chain joins TRBV15 to TRBJ1-3; D remains ambiguous. Germline V gene data show CDR1 as LNHNV and CDR2 as YYDKDF (reference sequence). The CDR3 extends over 15 amino acids. Trimming took 0 bases from V and 1 from J, leaving 7 bases between them. This CDR3 is CATSRDLGSGNTIYF. The CDR3 DNA is TGTGCCACCAGCAGAGATCTTGGGTCTGGAAACACCATATATTTT.

The genes are TRBV12-1 and TRBJ2-5. TRBV12-1 is a documented pseudogene. This CDR3 spans 16 amino acids. CDR3 loop: CASSPWARTSQETQYF. CDR3 coding DNA: TGTGCCAGCAGCCCGTGGGCCCGGACGTCACAAGAGACCCAGTACTTC.

The V gene is TRBV15, the J gene TRBJ1-3; 7 bases match TRBD1. This CDR3 has 14 amino acids. Trimming took 3 bases from V and 4 from J; bases not matched to a gene: 3. The germline V gene encodes CDR1 LNHNV and CDR2 YYDKDF (reference sequence). The CDR3 region is CATSRTGSGNTIYF. The CDR3 DNA reads TGTGCCACCAGCAGGACAGGGTCCGGAAACACCATATATTTT. Complete variable domain (other parts from reference TRBV15 and TRBJ1-3): DAMVIQNPRYQVTQFGKPVTLSCSQTLNHNVMYWYQQKSSQAPKLLFHYYDKDFNNEADTPDNFQSRRPNTSFCFLDIRSPGLGDTAMYLCATSRTGSGNTIYFGEGSWLTVV.

The chain joins TRBV5-4 to TRBJ2-7, with D unclear. CDR3 length: 11 amino acids. The germline CDR1 and CDR2 sequences are SGHNT and YYREEE (reference sequence). The ends were cut back, 2 bases at V and 5 bases at J, with 5 bases in the middle. As DNA, the CDR3 is TGTGCCAGCAGCTTAAATAACGAGCAGTACTTC. This sequence encodes CASSLNNEQYF.

The V and J genes are TRBV3-1 (or the pseudogene TRBV3-2) and TRBJ2-1; D might be TRBD1 (9 bases). The CDR3 totals 17 residues. V was clipped by 1 base and J by 3 bases, with 16 bases between them. Germline assignment: CDR1 LGHDT and CDR2 YNNKEL (reference sequence). The CDR3 loop is CASSQAGGTGLYNEQFF. The CDR3 DNA follows: TGTGCCAGCAGCCAAGCGGGGGGGACAGGGCTCTACAATGAGCAGTTCTTC.

The chain is built from TRBV28 and TRBJ2-3; 8 positions agree with TRBD1. The germline V gene encodes CDR1 MDHEN and CDR2 SYDVKM. The J segment lost 4 bases and the V segment lost 4 bases, leaving 13 bases of the junction unmatched. The CDR3 totals 17 residues. CDR3 DNA sequence: TGTGCCAGCAGTTCTCCAGGGGGCTCTCTTGGGGCAGATACGCAGTATTTT. It translates to CASSSPGGSLGADTQYF.

The table lists this clone with a few counts. The chain couples TRBV11-2 to TRBJ2-2; 8 bases are a match to TRBD2. V trimming: 5 bases; J trimming: 6 bases; junction bases outside the gene matches: 8. The germline gives CDR1 SGHAT, CDR2 FQNNGV. The CDR3 runs to 15 residues. The CDR3 sequence is CASSQGLGISGELFF. Here the CDR3 DNA reads TGTGCCAGCAGCCAGGGACTAGGGATATCCGGGGAGCTGTTTTTT.

The chain employs TRBV7-2 and TRBJ2-5, with 13 positions matching TRBD2. Germline lookup yields CDR1 SGHTA and CDR2 FQGNSA. V shed 5 bases, J shed 13 bases, and the junction held 10 bases outside the gene matches. The length of the CDR3 is 14 residues. The CDR3 protein is CASSMTSGGPSLYF. The CDR3 DNA reads as TGTGCCAGCAGCATGACTAGCGGGGGGCCCTCGTTGTACTTC.

The rearrangement joins TRBV18 to TRBJ2-5; no reliable D call. This CDR3 contains 14 residues. Per the germline V gene, CDR1 is KGHSH and CDR2 is LQKENI. V was shortened by 0 bases and J by 4 bases, with 9 bases between the two germline ends. CDR3 sequence: CASSPPGEPETQYF. For the CDR3, the DNA is TGTGCCAGCTCACCACCGGGTGAACCAGAGACCCAGTACTTC. Drawing the rest from reference TRBV18 and TRBJ2-5, the complete variable domain is NAGVMQNPRHLVRRRGQEARLRCSPMKGHSHVYWYRQLPEEGLKFMVYLQKENIIDESGMPKERFSAEFPKEGPSILRIQQVVRGDSAAYFCASSPPGEPETQYFGPGTRLLVL.

The chain links TRBV6-5 to TRBJ2-7, with 13 nucleotides matching TRBD2. The length of the CDR3 is 15 residues. Germline V lookup: CDR1 MNHEY, CDR2 SVGAGI. After removal of 8 bases from V and 1 base from J, the junction contained 5 bases not matched to a gene. CDR3 coding DNA: TGTGCCAGCGCCCGACTAGCGGGGGGTTCCTACGAGCAGTACTTC. This translates into CASARLAGGSYEQYF.

The rearrangement links TRBV11-2 to TRBJ2-3; a weak D match, TRBD1 (5 bases). Germline CDR1 reads SGHAT; CDR2 reads FQNNGV. V was pared by 4 bases and J by 3 bases, with 8 bases between. CDR3 size: 13 residues. In DNA form, the CDR3 reads TGTGCCAGCAGCTCCAGGGAAACAGATACGCAGTATTTT. Amino acids: CASSSRETDTQYF.

The chain links TRBV6-2 or TRBV6-3 to TRBJ2-7; the D gene could be TRBD1 or TRBD2 (6 bases each). Germline V lookup: CDR1 MNHEY, CDR2 SVGEGT. The CDR3 spans 14 residues. V was pared by 2 bases and J by 2 bases, with 10 bases between. The CDR3 here is CASSYAEGAYEQYF. The CDR3 DNA sequence: TGTGCCAGCAGTTACGCGGAGGGGGCCTACGAGCAGTACTTC.

The J gene is TRBJ2-2, the V gene TRBV6-5, with D perhaps matching TRBD1 (5 bases). Between the trimmed V and J ends, which lost 6 bases and 2 bases, there was a span of 10 bases. The length of the CDR3 is 14 residues. Germline V CDR1 and CDR2: MNHEY, SVGAGI. The CDR3: CASSFGQNTGELFF. The CDR3 coding sequence is TGTGCCAGCAGCTTCGGACAAAACACCGGGGAGCTGTTTTTT.

The V gene is TRBV9, the J gene TRBJ1-3; maybe TRBD1 (5 bases). The CDR3 consists of 15 residues. CDR1 SGDLS and CDR2 YYNGEE come from the germline V gene. V was clipped by 6 bases and J by 0 bases, with 13 bases between them. Written as DNA, the CDR3 is TGTGCCAGCAACCGGGACGTCAGCTCTGGAAACACCATATATTTT. As protein: CASNRDVSSGNTIYF.

This clone was seen a single time. The chain employs TRBV5-1 and TRBJ1-1, with 9 nucleotides matching TRBD1. J was trimmed by 4 bases and V by 3 bases; bases with no gene match: 4. The CDR3 has 14 residues. Germline CDR1 and CDR2: SGHRS and YFSETQ. The CDR3 loop is CASSSTGGVTEAFF. Written as DNA, the CDR3 is TGCGCCAGCAGCTCTACAGGGGGCGTCACTGAAGCTTTCTTT.

The CDR3: CAWSVGGAQHF. CDR3 in DNA: TGTGCCTGGAGTGTGGGGGGGGCCCAGCATTTT. The chain carries TRBV30 and TRBJ1-5; tentatively, D is TRBD1 (5 bases). The CDR3 totals 11 residues. Per the germline V gene, CDR1 is GTSNPN and CDR2 is SVGIG (reference sequence). The V end was cut by 0 bases, the J end by 11 bases, with 8 bases between.

The chain recombines TRBV18 with TRBJ1-1, with 9 bases fitting TRBD1. Germline loops: CDR1 KGHSH, CDR2 LQKENI. This CDR3 contains 15 residues. The ends lost 6 bases at V and 0 bases at J; junction bases unmatched: 5. Here the CDR3 reads CASSRGQGMNTEAFF. As DNA, the CDR3 is TGTGCCAGCTCCCGAGGACAGGGGATGAACACTGAAGCTTTCTTT.

The rearrangement joins TRBV27 to TRBJ1-2; D unclear. The CDR3 consists of 15 residues. V was cut by 5 bases and J by 5 bases, with 18 bases left in between. Looked up from germline, CDR1 is MNHEY and CDR2 is SMNVEV (reference sequence). The CDR3 protein is CASSPRVAFGYGYTF. The CDR3 DNA is TGTGCCAGCAGTCCCCGCGTGGCTTTTGGGTATGGCTACACCTTC.

The chain joins TRBV6-5 to TRBJ2-2; 7 bases fit TRBD1. V dropped 6 bases and J dropped 0; count of bases not matched to a gene: 1. Germline V gene data show CDR1 as MNHEY and CDR2 as SVGAGI. The CDR3 totals 14 residues. The CDR3 sequence is CASRGQANTGELFF. CDR3 in DNA: TGTGCCAGCAGAGGACAGGCGAACACCGGGGAGCTGTTTTTT.